The entry below describes one TCR beta chain. These data come from a study of shared clonotypes between healthy human individuals. In the authors' workflow: Without quality scores, immunoSEQ junctional reads could not be filtered like full-length reads. Sequencing was performed with immunoSEQ multiplex PCR; in TCRdb, only in-frame clones are kept and a portion is missing. V, J and clone size are taken as reported in that table, and D and trimming were inferred from the DNA itself. The profile shows around 600,000 clones, 95% to 98% of them singletons. From germline, CDR1 is MNHEY and CDR2 SMNVEV (reference sequence). This CDR3 comprises 14 residues. The ends were cut back, 8 bases at V and 1 base at J, with 13 bases in the middle. CD8 cells classed as naive were CD45RO-negative and positively selected for CCR7, excluding terminally differentiated effector memory CD45RA+ cells. Donation came from healthy HIV-negative adults that had no recent acute infections or vaccinations.

Material: naive CD8+ T cells sorted from blood. The rearrangement uses TRBV27 and TRBJ2-3, with D uncertain. This receptor was obtained from a man younger than 40 in good health. CDR3 region: CASAELRGTDTQYF. As DNA, the CDR3 is TGTGCCAGCGCCGAGCTCCGAGGCACAGATACGCAGTATTTT.